The text below deals with one T cell receptor (beta chain). Its target is not known. The sample is drawn from a study of shared clonotypes between healthy human individuals. Study-wide background: Three CD4 naive, three CD4 memory, two CD8 naive and one CD8 memory plate were used per donor.

Naive-designated CD8 cells lacked CD45RO, were positively enriched for CCR7, and omitted terminally differentiated effector memory CD45RA+ cells. Donors were healthy HIV-negative adults without recently reported acute infections or vaccinations. Study conclusions and caveats: Although depth was large, rarefaction showed that sequencing of the sorted subsets was incomplete.

Sequenced by immunoSEQ multiplex PCR; TCRdb stores in-frame clones only, minus some. The data contain more than 550,000 clones, roughly nine tenths of them singletons. This sequence was found in a man aged 25-40 years in good health. Sample: naive CD8+ T cells sorted from blood.

CDR3 in amino acids: CASSPGTASNYGYTF. DNA of the CDR3: TGTGCCAGCAGCCCCGGGACAGCTTCTAACTATGGCTACACCTTC. V gene TRBV7-6 combines with J gene TRBJ1-2, with TRBD1 matching 7 bases. V lost 5 bases, J lost 0 bases, and 6 bases stayed unmatched. The V gene's germline CDR1 is SGHVS and CDR2 FNYEAQ. The length of the CDR3 is 15 residues.